The entry that follows covers one T cell receptor (beta chain) sequence. The length of the CDR3 is 10 residues. CDR1 and CDR2 from the germline V gene are DFQATT and SNEGSKA (reference sequence). With 6 bases removed from V and 5 bases from J, the gap between germline ends came to 8 bases. Random hexamers primed reverse transcription of about 0.45 to 1 ug RNA. TCRdb re-called the immunoSEQ multiplex PCR reads with MiXCR, one entry per CDR3 protein. Of 92,000 or so distinct CDR3 sequences listed, about 96% are singletons. The data originate from a study of CD8 T cells in Susac syndrome. Across the study: Treatment at blood withdrawal was none, corticosteroids, or intravenous immunoglobulin alone in Susac syndrome patients.

Patients having Susac syndrome satisfied recently defined diagnostic criteria for definite or probable disease. This TCR was sampled from a human donor with Susac syndrome. The source material was CD8+ T cells from PBMCs. J is TRBJ2-7 and V is TRBV20-1, with a weak D call TRBD1 (5 bases). CDR3 residues: CSAQGDEQYF. CDR3 DNA sequence: TGCAGTGCCCAGGGTGACGAGCAGTACTTC.